This entry describes one T cell receptor beta chain. Antigen specificity is unknown. V dropped 4 bases and J dropped 0 bases, with 11 bases sitting between them. The CDR3 covers 14 residues. In germline, CDR1 is SGHRS, CDR2 YFSETQ. Data came from immunoSEQ multiplex PCR; TCRdb stores just in-frame clones and leaves some out. The data hold 15,000 to 20,000 clones, with nearly 75% observed a single time. Unexposed donor CD4+ T cells date from about 2011-2018, before the COVID-19 pandemic. CD4+ T cells were isolated from the cells after 10 days of culture. These data come from a study of CD4 T cells in relation to SARS-CoV-2 and coronaviruses. Overall study: After approximately 10 days of antigen culture, PBMC TCR beta CDR3s were sequenced. No peptide or an HIV-1 Nef peptide pool served as negative control.

General study points: Crossreactivity was assessed only for spike protein, not other viral proteins. No donor gave both pre-pandemic and post-infection samples.

This chain links TRBV5-1 with TRBJ2-7; D is undetermined. The specimen was CD4+ T cells from PBMCs, cultured in vitro. The sequence was collected from a human donor in good health. The CDR3 DNA reads as TGCGCCAGCAGCCCAGAACGTAGCTCCTACGAGCAGTACTTC. Translating gives CASSPERSSYEQYF.